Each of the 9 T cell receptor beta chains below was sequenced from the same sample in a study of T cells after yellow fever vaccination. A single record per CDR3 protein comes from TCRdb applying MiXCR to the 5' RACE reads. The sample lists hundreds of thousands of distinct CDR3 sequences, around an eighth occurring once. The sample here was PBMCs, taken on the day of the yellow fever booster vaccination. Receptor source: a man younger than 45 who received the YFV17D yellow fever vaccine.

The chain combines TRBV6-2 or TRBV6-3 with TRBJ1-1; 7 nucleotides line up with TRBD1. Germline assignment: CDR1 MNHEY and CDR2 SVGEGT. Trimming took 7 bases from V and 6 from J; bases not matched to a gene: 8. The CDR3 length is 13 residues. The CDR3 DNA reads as TGTGCCAGCACCGGGACAGCGAGGGCTGAAGCTTTCTTT. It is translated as CASTGTARAEAFF.

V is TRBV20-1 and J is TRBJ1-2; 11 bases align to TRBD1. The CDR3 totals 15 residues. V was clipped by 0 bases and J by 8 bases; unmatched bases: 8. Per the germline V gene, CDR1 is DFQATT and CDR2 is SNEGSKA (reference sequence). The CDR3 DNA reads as TGCAGTGCTAGAGAAGGAGGACAGGGGGCGTCCGGCTACACCTTC. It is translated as CSAREGGQGASGYTF.

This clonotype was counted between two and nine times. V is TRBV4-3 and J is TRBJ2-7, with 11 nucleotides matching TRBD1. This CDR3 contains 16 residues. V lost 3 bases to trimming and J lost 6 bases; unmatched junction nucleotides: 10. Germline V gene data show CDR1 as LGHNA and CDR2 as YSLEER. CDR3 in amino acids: CASSQERGQGALEQYF. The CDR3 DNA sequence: TGCGCCAGCAGCCAGGAGCGAGGACAGGGGGCGCTCGAGCAGTACTTC.

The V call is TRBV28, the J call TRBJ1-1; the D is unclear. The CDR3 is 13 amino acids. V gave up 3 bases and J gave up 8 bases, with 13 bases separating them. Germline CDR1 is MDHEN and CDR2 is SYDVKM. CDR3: CASSFSTLGEAFF. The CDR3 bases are TGTGCCAGCAGTTTTTCGACACTCGGCGAAGCTTTCTTT.

This chain's CDR3 is CASSIGTGGETQYF. The CDR3 DNA sequence: TGTGCCAGCAGCATCGGGACAGGAGGGGAGACCCAGTACTTC. This chain joins TRBV7-2 and TRBJ2-5; 8 bases agree with TRBD1. V was pared by 5 bases and J by 5 bases, with 7 bases of the junction left unmatched. The CDR3 sequence is 14 residues long. Germline V gene data show CDR1 as SGHTA and CDR2 as FQGNSA.

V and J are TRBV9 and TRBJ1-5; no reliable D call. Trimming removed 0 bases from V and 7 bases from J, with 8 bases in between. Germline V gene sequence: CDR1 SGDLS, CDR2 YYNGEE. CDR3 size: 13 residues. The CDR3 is CASSVATGQPQHF. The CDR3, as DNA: TGTGCCAGCAGCGTAGCTACGGGGCAGCCCCAGCATTTT.

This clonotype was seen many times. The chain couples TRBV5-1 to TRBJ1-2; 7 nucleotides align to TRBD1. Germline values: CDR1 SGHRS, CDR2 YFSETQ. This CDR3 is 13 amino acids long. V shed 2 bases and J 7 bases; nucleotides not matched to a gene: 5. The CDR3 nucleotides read TGCGCCAGCAGCTTTGGACAGGAGGCTGGCTACACCTTC. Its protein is CASSFGQEAGYTF.

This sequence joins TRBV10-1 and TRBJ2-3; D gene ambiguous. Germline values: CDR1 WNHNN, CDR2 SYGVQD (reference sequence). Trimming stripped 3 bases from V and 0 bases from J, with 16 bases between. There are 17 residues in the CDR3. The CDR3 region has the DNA TGCGCCAGCAGTGAAGTGGCAGCACTTGGTAGCACAGATACGCAGTATTTT. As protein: CASSEVAALGSTDTQYF.

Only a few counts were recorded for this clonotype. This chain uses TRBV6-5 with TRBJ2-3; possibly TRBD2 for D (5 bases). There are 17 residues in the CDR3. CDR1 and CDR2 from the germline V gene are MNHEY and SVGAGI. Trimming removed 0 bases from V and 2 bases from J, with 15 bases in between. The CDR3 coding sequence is TGTGCCAGCAGTTACTCCGCTAGCCCCCTCACCACAGATACGCAGTATTTT. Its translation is CASSYSASPLTTDTQYF.